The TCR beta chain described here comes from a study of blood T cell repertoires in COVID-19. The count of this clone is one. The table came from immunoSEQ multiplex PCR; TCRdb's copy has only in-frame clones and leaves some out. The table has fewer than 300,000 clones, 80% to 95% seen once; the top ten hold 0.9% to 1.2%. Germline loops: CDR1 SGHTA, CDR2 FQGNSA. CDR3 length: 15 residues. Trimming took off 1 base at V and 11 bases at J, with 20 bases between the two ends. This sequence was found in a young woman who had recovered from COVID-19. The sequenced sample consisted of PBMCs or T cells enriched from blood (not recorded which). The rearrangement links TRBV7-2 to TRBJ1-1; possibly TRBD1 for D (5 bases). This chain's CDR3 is CASSLDLGSSKGAFF. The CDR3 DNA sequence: TGTGCCAGCAGCTTAGACCTGGGGTCCTCCAAGGGGGCTTTCTTT.